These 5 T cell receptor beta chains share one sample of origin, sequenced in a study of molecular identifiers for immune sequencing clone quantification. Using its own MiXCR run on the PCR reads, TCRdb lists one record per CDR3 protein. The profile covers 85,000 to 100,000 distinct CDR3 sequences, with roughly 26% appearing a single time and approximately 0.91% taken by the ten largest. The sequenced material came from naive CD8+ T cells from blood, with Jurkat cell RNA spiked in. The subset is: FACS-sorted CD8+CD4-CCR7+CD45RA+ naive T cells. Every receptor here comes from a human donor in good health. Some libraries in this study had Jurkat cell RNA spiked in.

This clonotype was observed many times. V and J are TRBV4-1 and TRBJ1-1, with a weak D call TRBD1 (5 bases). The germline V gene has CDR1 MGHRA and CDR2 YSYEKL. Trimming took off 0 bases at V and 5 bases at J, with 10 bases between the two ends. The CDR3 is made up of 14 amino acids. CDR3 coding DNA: TGCGCCAGCAGCCAAGAGAGGGACGGGACTGAAGCTTTCTTT. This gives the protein CASSQERDGTEAFF.

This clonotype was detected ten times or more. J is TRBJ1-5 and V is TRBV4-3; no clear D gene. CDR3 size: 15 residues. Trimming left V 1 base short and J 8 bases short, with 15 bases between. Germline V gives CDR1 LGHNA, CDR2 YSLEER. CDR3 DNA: TGCGCCAGCAGCCAAGGACGGGGTATTATGGAGCCCCAGCATTTT. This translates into CASSQGRGIMEPQHF.

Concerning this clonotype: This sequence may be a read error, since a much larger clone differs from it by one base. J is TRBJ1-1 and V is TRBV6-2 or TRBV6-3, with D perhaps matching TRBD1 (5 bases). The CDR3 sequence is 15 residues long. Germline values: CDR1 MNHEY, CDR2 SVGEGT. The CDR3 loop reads CASSYGHPRTTDAFF. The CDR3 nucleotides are TGTGCCAGCAGTTATGGACACCCCCGAACCACTGACGCTTTCTTT.

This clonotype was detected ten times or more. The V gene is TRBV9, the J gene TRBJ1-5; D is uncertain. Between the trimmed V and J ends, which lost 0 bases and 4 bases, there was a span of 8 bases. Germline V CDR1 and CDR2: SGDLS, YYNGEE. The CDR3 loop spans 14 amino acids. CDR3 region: CASSVGGENQPQHF. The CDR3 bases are TGTGCCAGCAGCGTAGGAGGTGAGAATCAGCCCCAGCATTTT.

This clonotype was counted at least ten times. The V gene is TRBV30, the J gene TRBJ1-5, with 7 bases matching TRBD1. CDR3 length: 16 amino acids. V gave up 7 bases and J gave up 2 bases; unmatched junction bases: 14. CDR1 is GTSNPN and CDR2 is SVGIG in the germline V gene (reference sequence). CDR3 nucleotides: TGTGCCTCTAAGGAGAGCCCCGGGACAGGCAATCAGCCCCAGCATTTT. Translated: CASKESPGTGNQPQHF.